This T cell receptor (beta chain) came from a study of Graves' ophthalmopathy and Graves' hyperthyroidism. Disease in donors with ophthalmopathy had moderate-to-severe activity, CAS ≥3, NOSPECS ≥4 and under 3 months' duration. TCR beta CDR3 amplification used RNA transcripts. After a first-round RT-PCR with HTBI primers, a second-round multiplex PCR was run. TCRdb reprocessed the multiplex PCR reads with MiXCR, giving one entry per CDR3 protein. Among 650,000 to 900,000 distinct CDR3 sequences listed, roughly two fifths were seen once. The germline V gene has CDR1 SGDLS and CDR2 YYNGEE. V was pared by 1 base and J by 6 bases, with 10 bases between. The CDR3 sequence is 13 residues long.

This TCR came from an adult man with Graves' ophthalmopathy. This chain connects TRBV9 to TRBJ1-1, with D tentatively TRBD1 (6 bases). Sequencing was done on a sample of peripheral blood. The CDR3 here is CASSVMTGAEAFF. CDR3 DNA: TGTGCCAGCAGCGTAATGACAGGCGCTGAAGCTTTCTTT.